Given below is one TCR beta chain in context. Antigen unknown. The sample comes from a study of beta chain features in type 1 diabetes. Broader study findings: Patients showed naive, central memory and Treg TCRB repertoires that appeared more similar than those of healthy donors. The analysis here could not establish whether HLA type shapes TCRB rearrangement. All four CD4+ subsets from Type 1 diabetes patients carried moderately but significantly shorter TCRB CDR3s.

Losses at the gene ends were 5 bases for V and 7 bases for J; bases not matched to a gene: 8. Germline-derived CDR1 and CDR2 are MNHNY and SVGAGI (reference sequence). There are 15 residues in the CDR3. Since all of the isolated RNA was reverse transcribed, expressed TCRB transcripts were what got sequenced. The repertoire was sequenced with immunoSEQ multiplex PCR; TCRdb's copy has only in-frame clones and lacks some. This table holds approximately 170,000 clones, about 8% found once. Purity (above 98%) was reached by all sorted populations. This receptor was obtained from a woman aged 40 to 55 with type 1 diabetes. V gene TRBV6-6 combines with J gene TRBJ1-5; 10 nucleotides agree with TRBD1. Specimen: central memory CD4+ T cells from blood. CDR3 sequence: CASSTTGGAGQPQHF. The CDR3 DNA reads TGTGCCAGCAGTACGACAGGGGGCGCAGGGCAGCCCCAGCATTTT.